This entry describes one T cell receptor (beta chain). The antigen is unknown. During its preparation, the TCRbeta library received unique molecular identifiers. TCRdb itself ran the PCR reads through MiXCR, one entry per CDR3 protein. The sample lists about 980,000 distinct CDR3 sequences, around 30% occurring once. The entry originates in a study of T-cell reconstitution after alpha-beta-depleted transplantation in children. Regarding the study as a whole: The main origin of T-cell counts and diversity one year after transplant was newly produced T cells. In patients about two months after transplant, alpha-beta T cells reportedly arose from several hundred expanded graft clones. The study traced high day-60 TCRbeta diversity in some patients to surviving recipient T cells and thymic progenitors.

V lost 4 bases and J 3 bases, leaving 7 bases between the germline ends. This CDR3 region has 12 residues. Germline V gene lookup returns CDR1 SQVTM and CDR2 ANQGSEA. V usage is TRBV29-1 and J usage is TRBJ2-1, with unresolved D. The sample in question was PBMCs, mostly from graft donor cells, obtained 360 days after TCRalphabeta/CD19-depleted stem cell transplant. This receptor was taken from a boy less than two years old who had a stem cell transplant for SCID, so the T cells may come from the graft donor. CDR3 bases: TGCAGCGTTGGTGGGGACTACAATGAGCAGTTCTTC. Amino acid sequence: CSVGGDYNEQFF.